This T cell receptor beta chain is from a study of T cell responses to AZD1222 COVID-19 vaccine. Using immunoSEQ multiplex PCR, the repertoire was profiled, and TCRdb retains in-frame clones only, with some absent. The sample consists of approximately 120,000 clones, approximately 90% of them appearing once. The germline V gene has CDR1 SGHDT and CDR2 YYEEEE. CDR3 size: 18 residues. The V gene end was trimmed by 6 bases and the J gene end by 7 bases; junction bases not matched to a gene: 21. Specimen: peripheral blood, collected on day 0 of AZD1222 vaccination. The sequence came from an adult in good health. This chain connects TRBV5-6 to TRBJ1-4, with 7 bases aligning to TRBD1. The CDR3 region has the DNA TGTGCCAGCACCTACCACGGGACAGTCTTCCCGTGGGGTGAAAAACTGTTTTTT. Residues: CASTYHGTVFPWGEKLFF.